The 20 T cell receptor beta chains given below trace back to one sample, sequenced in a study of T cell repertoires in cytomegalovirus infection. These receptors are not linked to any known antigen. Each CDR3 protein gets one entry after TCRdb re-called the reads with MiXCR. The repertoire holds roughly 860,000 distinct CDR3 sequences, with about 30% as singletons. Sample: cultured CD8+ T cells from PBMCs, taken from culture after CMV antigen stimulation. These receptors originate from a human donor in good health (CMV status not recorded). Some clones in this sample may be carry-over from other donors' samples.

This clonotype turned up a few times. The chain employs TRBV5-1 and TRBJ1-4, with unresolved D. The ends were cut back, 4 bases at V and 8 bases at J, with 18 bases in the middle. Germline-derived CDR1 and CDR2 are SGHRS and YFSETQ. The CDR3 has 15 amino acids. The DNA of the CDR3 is TGCGCCAGCAGCCCCACGTGGGGTGAGGTCGAAAAACTGTTTTTT. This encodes CASSPTWGEVEKLFF.

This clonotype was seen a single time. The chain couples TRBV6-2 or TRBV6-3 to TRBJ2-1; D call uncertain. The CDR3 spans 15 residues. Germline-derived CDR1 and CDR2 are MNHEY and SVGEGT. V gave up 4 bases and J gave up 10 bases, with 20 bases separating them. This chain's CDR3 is CASSFTPEPRFEQFF. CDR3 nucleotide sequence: TGTGCCAGCAGTTTTACGCCGGAACCCCGCTTCGAGCAGTTCTTC.

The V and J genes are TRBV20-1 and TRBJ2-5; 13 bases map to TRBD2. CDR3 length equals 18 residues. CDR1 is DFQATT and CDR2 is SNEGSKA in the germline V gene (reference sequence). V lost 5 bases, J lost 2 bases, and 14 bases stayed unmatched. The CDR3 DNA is TGCAGTGCTTTTCCCTACGGACTAGCGGGGGACCCACAAGAGACCCAGTACTTC. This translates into CSAFPYGLAGDPQETQYF.

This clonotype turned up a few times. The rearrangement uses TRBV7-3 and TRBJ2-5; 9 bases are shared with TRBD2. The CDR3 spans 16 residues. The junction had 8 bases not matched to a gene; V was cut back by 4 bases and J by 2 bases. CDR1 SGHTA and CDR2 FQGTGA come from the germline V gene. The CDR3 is CASSSSQRGEQETQYF. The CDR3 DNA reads TGTGCCAGCAGCTCCTCGCAGCGGGGGGAGCAAGAGACCCAGTACTTC. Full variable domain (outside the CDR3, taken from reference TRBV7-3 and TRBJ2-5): GAGVSQTPSNKVTEKGKYVELRCDPISGHTALYWYRQSLGQGPEFLIYFQGTGAADDSGLPNDRFFAVRPEGSVSTLKIQRTERGDSAVYLCASSSSQRGEQETQYFGPGTRLLVL.

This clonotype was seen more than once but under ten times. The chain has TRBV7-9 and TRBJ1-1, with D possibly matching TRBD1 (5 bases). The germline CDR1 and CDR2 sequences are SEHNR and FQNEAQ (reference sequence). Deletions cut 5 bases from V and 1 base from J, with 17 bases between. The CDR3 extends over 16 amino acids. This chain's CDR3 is CASSPLGEGKNTEAFF. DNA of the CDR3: TGTGCCAGCAGCCCGCTAGGGGAGGGCAAGAACACTGAAGCTTTCTTT.

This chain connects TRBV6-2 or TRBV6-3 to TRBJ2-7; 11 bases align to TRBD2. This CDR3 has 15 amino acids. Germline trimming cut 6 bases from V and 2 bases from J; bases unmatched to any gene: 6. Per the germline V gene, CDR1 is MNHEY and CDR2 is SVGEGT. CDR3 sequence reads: CASSPLAGETYEQYV. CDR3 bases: TGTGCCAGCAGCCCACTAGCGGGGGAGACCTACGAGCAGTACGTC.

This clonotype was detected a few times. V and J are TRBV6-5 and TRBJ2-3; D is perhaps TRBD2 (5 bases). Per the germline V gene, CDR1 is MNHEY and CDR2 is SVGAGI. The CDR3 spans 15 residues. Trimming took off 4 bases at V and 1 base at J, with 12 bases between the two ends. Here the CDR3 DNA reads TGTGCCAGCAGTTTAACGGGGAGACGCACAGATACGCAGTATTTT. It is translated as CASSLTGRRTDTQYF.

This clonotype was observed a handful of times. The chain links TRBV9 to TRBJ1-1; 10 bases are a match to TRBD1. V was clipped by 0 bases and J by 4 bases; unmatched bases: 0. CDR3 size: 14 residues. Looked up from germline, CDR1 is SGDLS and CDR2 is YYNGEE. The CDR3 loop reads CASSVGDRGTEAFF. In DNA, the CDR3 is TGTGCCAGCAGCGTAGGGGACAGGGGCACTGAAGCTTTCTTT.

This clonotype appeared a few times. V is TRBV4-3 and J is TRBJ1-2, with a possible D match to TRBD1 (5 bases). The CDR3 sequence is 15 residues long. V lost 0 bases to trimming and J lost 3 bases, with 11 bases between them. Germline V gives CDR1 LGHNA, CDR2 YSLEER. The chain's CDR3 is CASSQETGVHYGYTF. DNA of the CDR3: TGCGCCAGCAGCCAAGAGACGGGGGTTCACTATGGCTACACCTTC.

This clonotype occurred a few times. The CDR3 DNA reads as TGTGCCAGCAGCTTAAAGTTCGGCGGGGAGCTGTTTTTT. It encodes CASSLKFGGELFF. The V gene is TRBV7-6, the J gene TRBJ2-2; unclear D gene. The CDR3 has 13 residues. Trimming cost V 2 bases and J 7 bases, with 8 bases left between them. Germline V CDR1 and CDR2: SGHVS, FNYEAQ. Full variable domain (remainder filled in from reference TRBV7-6 and TRBJ2-2): GAGVSQSPRYKVTKRGQDVALRCDPISGHVSLYWYRQALGQGPEFLTYFNYEAQQDKSGLPNDRFSAERPEGSISTLTIQRTEQRDSAMYRCASSLKFGGELFFGEGSRLTVL.

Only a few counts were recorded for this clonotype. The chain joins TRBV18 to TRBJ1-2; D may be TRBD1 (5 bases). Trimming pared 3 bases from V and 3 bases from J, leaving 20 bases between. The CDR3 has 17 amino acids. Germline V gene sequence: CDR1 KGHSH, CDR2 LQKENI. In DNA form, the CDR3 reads TGTGCCAGCTCACCCGGCTCTTGGGGCCGCTCTTACTATGGCTACACCTTC. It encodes CASSPGSWGRSYYGYTF.

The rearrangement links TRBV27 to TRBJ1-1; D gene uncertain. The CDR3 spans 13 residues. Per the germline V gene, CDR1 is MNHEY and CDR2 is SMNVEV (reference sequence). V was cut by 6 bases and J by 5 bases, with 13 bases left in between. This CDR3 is CASSHGPRTEAFF. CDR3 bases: TGTGCCAGCAGCCACGGGCCTCGAACTGAAGCTTTCTTT.

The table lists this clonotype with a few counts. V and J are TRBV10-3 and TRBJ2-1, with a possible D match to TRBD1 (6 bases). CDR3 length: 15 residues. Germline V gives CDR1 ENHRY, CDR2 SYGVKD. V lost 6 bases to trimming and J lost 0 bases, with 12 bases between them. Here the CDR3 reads CAIRPTGFSYNEQFF. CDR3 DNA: TGTGCCATCAGACCTACAGGGTTCTCCTACAATGAGCAGTTCTTC.

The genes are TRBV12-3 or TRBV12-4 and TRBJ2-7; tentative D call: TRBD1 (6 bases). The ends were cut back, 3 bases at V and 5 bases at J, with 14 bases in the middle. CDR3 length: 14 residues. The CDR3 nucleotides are TGTGCCAGCAGTTTGAGCAGGGGCCGTAACGAGCAGTACTTC. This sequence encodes CASSLSRGRNEQYF.

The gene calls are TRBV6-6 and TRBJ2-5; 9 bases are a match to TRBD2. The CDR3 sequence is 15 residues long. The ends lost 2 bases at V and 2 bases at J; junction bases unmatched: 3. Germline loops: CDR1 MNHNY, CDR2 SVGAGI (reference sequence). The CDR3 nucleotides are TGTGCCAGCAGTTACCTAGCGGGGCGGCAAGAGACCCAGTACTTC. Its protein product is CASSYLAGRQETQYF.

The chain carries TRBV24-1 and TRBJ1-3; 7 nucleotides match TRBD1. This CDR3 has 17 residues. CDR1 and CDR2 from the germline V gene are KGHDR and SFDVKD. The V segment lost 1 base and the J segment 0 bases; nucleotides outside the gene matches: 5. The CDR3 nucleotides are TGTGCCACCAGTGATTTACAGGGGAACAGCTCTGGAAACACCATATATTTT. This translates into CATSDLQGNSSGNTIYF.

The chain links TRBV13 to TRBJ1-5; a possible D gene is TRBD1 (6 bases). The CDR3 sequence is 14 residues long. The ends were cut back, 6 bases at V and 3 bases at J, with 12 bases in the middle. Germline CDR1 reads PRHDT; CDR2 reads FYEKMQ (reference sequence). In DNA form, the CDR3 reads TGTGCCAGCAGTCGAGGACAGATCAATCAGCCCCAGCATTTT. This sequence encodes CASSRGQINQPQHF. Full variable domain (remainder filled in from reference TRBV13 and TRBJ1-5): AAGVIQSPRHLIKEKRETATLKCYPIPRHDTVYWYQQGPGQDPQFLISFYEKMQSDKGSIPDRFSAQQFSDYHSELNMSSLELGDSALYFCASSRGQINQPQHFGDGTRLSIL.

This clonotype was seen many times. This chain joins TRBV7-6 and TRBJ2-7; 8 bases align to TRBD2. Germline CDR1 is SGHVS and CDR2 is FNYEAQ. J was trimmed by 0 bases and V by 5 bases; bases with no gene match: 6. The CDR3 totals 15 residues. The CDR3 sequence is CASSPTGGPSYEQYF. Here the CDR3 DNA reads TGTGCCAGCAGCCCTACGGGGGGGCCCTCCTACGAGCAGTACTTC.

CDR3 sequence (DNA): TGTGCCAGCAGTTACTCGACACAGACAAACACCGGGGAGCTGTTTTTT. It is translated as CASSYSTQTNTGELFF. The rearrangement joins TRBV6-6 to TRBJ2-2, with D uncertain. In germline, CDR1 is MNHNY, CDR2 SVGAGI (reference sequence). The CDR3 is 16 residues long. V shed 0 bases and J shed 2 bases, with 10 bases lying between them.

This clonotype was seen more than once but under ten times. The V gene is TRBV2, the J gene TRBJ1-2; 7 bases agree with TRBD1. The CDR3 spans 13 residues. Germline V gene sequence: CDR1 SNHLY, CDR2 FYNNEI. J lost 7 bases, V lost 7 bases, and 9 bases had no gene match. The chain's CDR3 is CASIGDRVRGYTF. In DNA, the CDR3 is TGTGCCAGCATAGGAGACAGGGTGCGTGGCTACACCTTC.